This T cell receptor beta chain was recovered during a study of T cell changes during pregnancy in multiple sclerosis. The data were produced by immunoSEQ multiplex PCR, yet TCRdb's version contains in-frame clones alone and is incomplete. Among 40,000 or so clones listed, roughly 90% were seen once. Sequenced material: peripheral blood, taken in the third trimester of pregnancy. The clonotype was recovered from a female donor in good health, enrolled as a control in a pregnancy study.

The CDR3: CASRVNEGITEAFF. The CDR3 region has the DNA TGCGCCAGCAGGGTAAACGAGGGCATCACTGAAGCTTTCTTT. The V and J genes are TRBV4-1 and TRBJ1-1; D is unclear. This CDR3 is 14 amino acids long. Germline V CDR1 and CDR2: MGHRA, YSYEKL. Trimming took off 6 bases at V and 4 bases at J, with 15 bases between the two ends.